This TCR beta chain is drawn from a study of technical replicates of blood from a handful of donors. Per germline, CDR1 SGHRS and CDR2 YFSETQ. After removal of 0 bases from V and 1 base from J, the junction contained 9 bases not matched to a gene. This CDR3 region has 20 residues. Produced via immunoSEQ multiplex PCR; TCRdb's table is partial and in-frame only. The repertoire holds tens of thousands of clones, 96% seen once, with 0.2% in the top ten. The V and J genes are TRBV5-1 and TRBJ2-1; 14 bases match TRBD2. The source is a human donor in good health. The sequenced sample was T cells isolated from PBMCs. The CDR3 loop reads CASSLGPGLAGGGSYNEQFF. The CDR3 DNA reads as TGCGCCAGCAGCTTGGGCCCCGGACTAGCGGGGGGCGGTTCCTACAATGAGCAGTTCTTC.